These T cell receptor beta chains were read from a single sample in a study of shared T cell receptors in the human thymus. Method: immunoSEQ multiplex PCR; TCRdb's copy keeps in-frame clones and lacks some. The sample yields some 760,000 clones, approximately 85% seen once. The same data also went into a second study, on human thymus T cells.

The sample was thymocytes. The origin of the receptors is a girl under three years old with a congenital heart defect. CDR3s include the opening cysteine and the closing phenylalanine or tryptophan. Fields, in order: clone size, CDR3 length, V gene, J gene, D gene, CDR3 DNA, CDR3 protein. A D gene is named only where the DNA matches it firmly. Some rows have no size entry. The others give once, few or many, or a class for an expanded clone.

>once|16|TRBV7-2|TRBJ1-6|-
TGTGCCAGCAGCTTAGGCGCGGGCAGGTGGGGTTCACCCCTCCACTTT
CASSLGAGRWGSPLHF
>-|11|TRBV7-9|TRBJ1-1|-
TGTGCCAGCAGCTTATCACTCCTCGGTTTCTTT
CASSLSLLGFF
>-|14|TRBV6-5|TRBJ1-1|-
TGTGCCAGCAGTTTATCAGGGGCGAACACTGAAGCTTTCTTT
CASSLSGANTEAFF
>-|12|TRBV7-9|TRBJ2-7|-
TGTGCCAGCAGCCTCTCGCGCTACGAGCAGTACTTC
CASSLSRYEQYF
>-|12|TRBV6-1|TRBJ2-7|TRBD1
TGTGCCACCTGGGACAGGGGATACGAGCAGTACTTC
CATWDRGYEQYF
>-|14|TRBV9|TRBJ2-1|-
TGTGCCAGCAGCGTAGCAGAGACTACGCATGAGCAGTTCTTC
CASSVAETTHEQFF
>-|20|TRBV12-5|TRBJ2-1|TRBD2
TGTGCTAGTGGTTTTCCGCCCCGCGGCGGGGGACCTCCAGGTTACAATGAGCAGTTCTTC
CASGFPPRGGGPPGYNEQFF
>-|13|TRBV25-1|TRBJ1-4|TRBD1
TGTGCCAGCAGAGACAGGGGAAATGAAAAACTGTTTTTT
CASRDRGNEKLFF
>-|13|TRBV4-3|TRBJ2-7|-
TGCGCCAGCAGCCAAGAAGGACGGGGCGAGCAGTACTTC
CASSQEGRGEQYF
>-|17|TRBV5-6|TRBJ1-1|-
TGTGCCAGCAGCCCGACAACATCACAAGTAATGAACACTGAAGCTTTCTTT
CASSPTTSQVMNTEAFF
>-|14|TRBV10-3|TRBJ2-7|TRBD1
TGTGCCATCACCAGGACAGGGAGTACCTACGAGCAGTACTTC
CAITRTGSTYEQYF
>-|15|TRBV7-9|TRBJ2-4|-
TGTGCCAGCAGCTTAGGTGGGGGCGACAAAAACATTCAGTACTTC
CASSLGGGDKNIQYF
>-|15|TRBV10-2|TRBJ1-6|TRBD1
TGCGCCAGCAGGAGGGGGCAGGACGATAATTCACCCCTCCACTTT
CASRRGQDDNSPLHF
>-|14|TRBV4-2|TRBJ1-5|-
TGTGCCAGCAGCGCCCAGTATAGCAATCAGCCCCAGCATTTT
CASSAQYSNQPQHF
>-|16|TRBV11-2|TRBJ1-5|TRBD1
TGTGCCAGCAGCTTAAAAACAGGGGGAGACGATCAGCCCCAGCATTTT
CASSLKTGGDDQPQHF
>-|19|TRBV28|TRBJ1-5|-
TGTGCCAGCAGCCATCATAGAACAAGGGGCCTCAGAGGCAATCAGCCCCAGCATTTT
CASSHHRTRGLRGNQPQHF
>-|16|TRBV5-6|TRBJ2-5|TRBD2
TGTGCCAGCAGCCCGCCAGCGGGGGGGCAGGAAGAGACCCAGTACTTC
CASSPPAGGQEETQYF
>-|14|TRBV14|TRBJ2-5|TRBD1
TGTGCCAGCAATCAGGGGGCATCGGGCGAGACCCAGTACTTC
CASNQGASGETQYF
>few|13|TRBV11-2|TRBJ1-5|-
TGTGCCAGCAGCCCGGGGGGCAATCAGCCCCAGCATTTT
CASSPGGNQPQHF
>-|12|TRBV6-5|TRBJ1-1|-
TGTGCCAGCAGTTACTCTCGGGGGTTGGCTTTCTTT
CASSYSRGLAFF
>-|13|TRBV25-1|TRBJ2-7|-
TGTGCCAGCAGATCGACAGACTGGTACGAGCAGTACTTC
CASRSTDWYEQYF
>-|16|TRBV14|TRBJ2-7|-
TGTGCCAGCAGCCAAGAAGCACCTCGTCCTATCTACGAGCAGTACTTC
CASSQEAPRPIYEQYF
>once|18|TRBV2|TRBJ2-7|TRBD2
TGTGCCAGCAGTGTCCACGGGACTAGCGGGGGACTATCCTACGAGCAGTACTTC
CASSVHGTSGGLSYEQYF
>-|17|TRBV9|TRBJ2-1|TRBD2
TGTGCCAGCAGCGTGTTAACCGGGACTAGCAGTCGCAATGAGCAGTTCTTC
CASSVLTGTSSRNEQFF
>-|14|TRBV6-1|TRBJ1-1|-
TGTGCCAGCAATGTACTAGGTCGAAACACTGAAGCTTTCTTT
CASNVLGRNTEAFF
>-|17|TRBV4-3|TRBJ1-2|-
TGCGCCAGCAGCCAAGATTTGGGGGGAACTGGTGTATATGGCTACACCTTC
CASSQDLGGTGVYGYTF
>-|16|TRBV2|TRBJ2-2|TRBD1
TGTGCCAGCAGTGGAGGACAGGGGTGGGGTCCCGGGGAGCTGTTTTTT
CASSGGQGWGPGELFF
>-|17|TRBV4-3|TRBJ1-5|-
TGCGCCAGCAGCCAAGATTGGGGCGGCTCCCTGAAAGAGCCCCAGCATTTT
CASSQDWGGSLKEPQHF
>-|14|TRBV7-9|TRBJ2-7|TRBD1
TGTGCCAGCAGCCAAAGGGACAGCTCCTACGAGCAGTACTTT
CASSQRDSSYEQYF
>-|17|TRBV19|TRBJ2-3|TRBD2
TGTGCCAGTAGTATAGGCCCTAGCGGGGGAACACAAGATACGCAGTATTTT
CASSIGPSGGTQDTQYF
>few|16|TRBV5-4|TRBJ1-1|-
TGTGCCAGCAGCTTGGAATTCAGGGCGTGGGACACTGAAGCTTTCTTT
CASSLEFRAWDTEAFF
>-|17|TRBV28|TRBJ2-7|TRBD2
TGTGCCAGCAGTTTATGGGTTTGGAGGGAGGGGTACTACGAGCAGTACTTC
CASSLWVWREGYYEQYF